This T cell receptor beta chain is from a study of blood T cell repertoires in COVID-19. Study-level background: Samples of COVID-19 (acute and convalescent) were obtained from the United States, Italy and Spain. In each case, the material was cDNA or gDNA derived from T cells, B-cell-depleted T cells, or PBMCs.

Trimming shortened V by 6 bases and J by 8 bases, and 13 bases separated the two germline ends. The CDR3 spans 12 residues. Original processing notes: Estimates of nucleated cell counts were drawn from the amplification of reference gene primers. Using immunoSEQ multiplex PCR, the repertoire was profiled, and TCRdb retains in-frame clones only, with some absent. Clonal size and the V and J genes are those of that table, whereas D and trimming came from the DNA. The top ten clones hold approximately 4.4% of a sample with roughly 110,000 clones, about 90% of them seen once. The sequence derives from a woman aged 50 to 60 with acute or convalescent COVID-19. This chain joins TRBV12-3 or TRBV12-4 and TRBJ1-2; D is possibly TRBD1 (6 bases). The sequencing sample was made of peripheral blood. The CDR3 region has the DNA TGTGCCAGCAGACCACAGGGTTCCGGCTACACCTTC. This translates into CASRPQGSGYTF.